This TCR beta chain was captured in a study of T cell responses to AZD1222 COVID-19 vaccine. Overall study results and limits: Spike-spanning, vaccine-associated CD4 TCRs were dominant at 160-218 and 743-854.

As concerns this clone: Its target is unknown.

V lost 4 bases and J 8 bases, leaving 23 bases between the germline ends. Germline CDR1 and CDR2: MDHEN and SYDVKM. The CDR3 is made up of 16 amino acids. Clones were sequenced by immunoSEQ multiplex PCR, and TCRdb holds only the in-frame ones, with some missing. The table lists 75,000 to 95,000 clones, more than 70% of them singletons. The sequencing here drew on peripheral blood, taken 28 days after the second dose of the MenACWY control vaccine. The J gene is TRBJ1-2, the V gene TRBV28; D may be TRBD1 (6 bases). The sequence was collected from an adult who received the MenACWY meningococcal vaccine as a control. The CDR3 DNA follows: TGTGCCAGCAGTTCCTACCGGGACACAAGTGGTTGGGGCTACACCTTC. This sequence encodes CASSSYRDTSGWGYTF.